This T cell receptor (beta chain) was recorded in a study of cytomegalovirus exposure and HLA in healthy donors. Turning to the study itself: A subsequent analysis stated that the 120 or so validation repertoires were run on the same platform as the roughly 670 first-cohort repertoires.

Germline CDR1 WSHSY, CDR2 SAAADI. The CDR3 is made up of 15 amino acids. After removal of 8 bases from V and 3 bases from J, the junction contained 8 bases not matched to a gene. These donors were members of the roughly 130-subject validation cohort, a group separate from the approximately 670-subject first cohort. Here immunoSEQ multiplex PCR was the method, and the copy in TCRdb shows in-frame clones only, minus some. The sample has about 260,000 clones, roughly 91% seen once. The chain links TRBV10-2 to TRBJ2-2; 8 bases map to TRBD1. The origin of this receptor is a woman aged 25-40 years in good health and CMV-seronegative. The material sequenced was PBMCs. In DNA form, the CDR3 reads TGCGCCAGCTCGGGACAGGCCGAGGACACCGGGGAGCTGTTTTTT. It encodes CASSGQAEDTGELFF.